The clone carrying this T cell receptor (beta chain) was detected ten times or more. Germline-derived CDR1 and CDR2 are MNHEY and SVGAGI. V was pared by 4 bases and J by 5 bases, with 15 bases between. The CDR3 is 15 amino acids. These data originate in a study of response to subunit inactivated influenza vaccine. TCRdb redid the calling of the RT-PCR reads with MiXCR, one entry per CDR3 protein. The sample includes around 520,000 distinct CDR3 sequences, 25% of them seen just once. The V call is TRBV6-5, the J call TRBJ2-1; no reliable D call. The sample in question was CD4+ T cells sorted from PBMCs, obtained roughly 5 days after vaccination. The TCR was taken from a man between 50 and 59 years old who received an inactivated influenza vaccine. This CDR3 reads CASSWSKQFNNEQFF. As DNA, the CDR3 is TGTGCCAGCAGTTGGAGCAAACAATTTAACAATGAGCAGTTCTTC.